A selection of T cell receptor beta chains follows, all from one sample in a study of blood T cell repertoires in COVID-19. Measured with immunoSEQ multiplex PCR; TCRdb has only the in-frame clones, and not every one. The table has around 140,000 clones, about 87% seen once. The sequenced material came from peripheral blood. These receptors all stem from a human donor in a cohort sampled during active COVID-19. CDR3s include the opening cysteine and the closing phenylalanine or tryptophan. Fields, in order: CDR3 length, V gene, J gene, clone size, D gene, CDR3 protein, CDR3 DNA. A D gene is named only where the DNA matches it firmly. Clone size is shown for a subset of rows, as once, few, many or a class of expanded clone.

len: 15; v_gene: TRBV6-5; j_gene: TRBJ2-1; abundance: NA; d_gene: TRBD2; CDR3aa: CASSLAGAPYNEQFF; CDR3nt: TGTGCCAGCAGTCTAGCGGGGGCCCCCTACAATGAGCAGTTCTTC
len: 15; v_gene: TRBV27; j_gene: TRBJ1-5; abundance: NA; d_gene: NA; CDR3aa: CASSLSPTPDLPQHF; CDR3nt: TGTGCCAGCAGTTTATCCCCGACACCCGATCTGCCCCAGCATTTT
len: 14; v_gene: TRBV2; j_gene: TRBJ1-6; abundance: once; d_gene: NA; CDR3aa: CASSDQGMRSPLHF; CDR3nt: TGTGCCAGCAGTGATCAGGGAATGAGGTCACCCCTCCACTTT
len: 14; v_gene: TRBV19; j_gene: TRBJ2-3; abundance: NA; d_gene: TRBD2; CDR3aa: CASTPTGGLRTQYF; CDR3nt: TGTGCCAGTACCCCAACGGGGGGGCTTCGTACGCAGTATTTT
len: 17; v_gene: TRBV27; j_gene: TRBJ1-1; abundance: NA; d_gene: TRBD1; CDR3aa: CASSLRGPTGVNTEAFF; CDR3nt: TGTGCCAGCAGTCTACGGGGGCCGACAGGGGTAAACACTGAAGCTTTCTTT
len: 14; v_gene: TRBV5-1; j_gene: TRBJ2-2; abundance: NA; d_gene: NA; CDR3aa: CASSLERGTGELFF; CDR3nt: TGCGCCAGCAGCTTGGAGCGAGGGACCGGGGAGCTGTTTTTT
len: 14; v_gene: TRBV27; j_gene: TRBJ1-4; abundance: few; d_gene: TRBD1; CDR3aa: CASSSAGTGEKLFF; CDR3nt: TGTGCCAGCTCCTCTGCCGGGACAGGGGAAAAACTGTTTTTT
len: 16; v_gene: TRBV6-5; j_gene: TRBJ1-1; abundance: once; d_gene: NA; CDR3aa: CASSYDRGAGVTEAFF; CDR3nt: TGTGCCAGCAGTTACGACCGCGGGGCGGGGGTCACTGAAGCTTTCTTT
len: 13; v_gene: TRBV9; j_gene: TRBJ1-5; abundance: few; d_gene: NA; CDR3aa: CASSSGSNQPQHF; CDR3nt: TGTGCCAGCAGTTCGGGGAGCAATCAGCCCCAGCATTTT
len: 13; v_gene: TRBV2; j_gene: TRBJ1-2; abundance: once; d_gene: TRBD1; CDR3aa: CATQGMYNYGYTF; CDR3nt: TGTGCCACACAGGGGATGTACAACTATGGCTACACCTTC
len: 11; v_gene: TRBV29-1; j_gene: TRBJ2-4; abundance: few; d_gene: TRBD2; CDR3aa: CSVEGPAGEYF; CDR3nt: TGCAGCGTTGAAGGCCCCGCGGGGGAGTACTTC
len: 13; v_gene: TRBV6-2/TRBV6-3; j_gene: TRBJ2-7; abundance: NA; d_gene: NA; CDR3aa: CASSYAISYEQYF; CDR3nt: TGTGCCAGCAGTTACGCGATCTCCTACGAGCAGTACTTC
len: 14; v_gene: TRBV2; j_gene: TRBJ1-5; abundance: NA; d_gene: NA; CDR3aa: CASKQGEGNQPQHF; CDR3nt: TGTGCCAGCAAACAGGGTGAAGGCAATCAGCCCCAGCATTTT
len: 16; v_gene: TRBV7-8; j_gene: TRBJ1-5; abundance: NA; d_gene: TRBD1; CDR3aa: CASSLTTQGLGQPQHF; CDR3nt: TGTGCCAGCAGCTTAACGACACAGGGGCTGGGGCAGCCCCAGCATTTT
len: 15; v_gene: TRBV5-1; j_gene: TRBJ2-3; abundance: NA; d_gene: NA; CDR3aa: CASSLRGARTDTQYF; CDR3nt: TGCGCCAGCAGCTTGCGGGGTGCGAGAACAGATACGCAGTATTTT
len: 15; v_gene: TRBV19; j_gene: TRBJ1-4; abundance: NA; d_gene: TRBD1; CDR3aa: CASSINRDSNEKLFF; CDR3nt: TGTGCCAGTAGTATAAATCGGGACAGTAATGAAAAACTGTTTTTT
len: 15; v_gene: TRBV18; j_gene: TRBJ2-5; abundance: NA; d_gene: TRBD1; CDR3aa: CASSLRQGVQETQYF; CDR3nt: TGTGCCAGCTCACTACGACAGGGGGTACAAGAGACCCAGTACTTC
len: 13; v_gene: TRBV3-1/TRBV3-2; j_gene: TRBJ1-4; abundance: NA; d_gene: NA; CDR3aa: CASSQDWEGKLFF; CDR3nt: TGTGCCAGCAGCCAAGATTGGGAGGGAAAACTGTTTTTT
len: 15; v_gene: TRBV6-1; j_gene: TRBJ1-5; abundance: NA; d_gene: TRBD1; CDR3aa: CASSERGRGNQPQHF; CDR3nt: TGTGCCAGCAGTGAGAGGGGGCGGGGAAATCAGCCCCAGCATTTT
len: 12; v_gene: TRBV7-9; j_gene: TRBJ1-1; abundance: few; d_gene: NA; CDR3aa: CASTLMNTEAFF; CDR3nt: TGTGCCAGCACCCTTATGAACACTGAAGCTTTCTTT
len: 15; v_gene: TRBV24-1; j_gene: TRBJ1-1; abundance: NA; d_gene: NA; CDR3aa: CATSDPGDADTEAFF; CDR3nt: TGTGCCACCAGTGATCCAGGGGATGCGGACACTGAAGCTTTCTTT
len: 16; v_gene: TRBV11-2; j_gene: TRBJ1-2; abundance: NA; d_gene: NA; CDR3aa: CASSLEPHTFNYGYTF; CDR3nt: TGTGCCAGCAGCTTAGAGCCTCACACATTTAACTATGGCTACACCTTC
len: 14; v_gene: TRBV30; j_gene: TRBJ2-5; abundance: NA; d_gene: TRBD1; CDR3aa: CAWSKLQGIGTQYF; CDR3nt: TGTGCCTGGAGTAAATTACAGGGGATTGGGACCCAGTACTTC
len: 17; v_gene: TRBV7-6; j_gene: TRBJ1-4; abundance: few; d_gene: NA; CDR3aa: CAIRGGSAPGANEKLFF; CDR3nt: TGTGCCATACGGGGGGGTAGTGCGCCCGGGGCTAATGAAAAACTGTTTTTT
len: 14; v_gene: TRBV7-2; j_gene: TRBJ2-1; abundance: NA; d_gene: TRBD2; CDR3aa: CASSLIGTSGKQFF; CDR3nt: TGTGCCAGCAGCTTAATTGGGACTAGCGGAAAGCAGTTCTTC
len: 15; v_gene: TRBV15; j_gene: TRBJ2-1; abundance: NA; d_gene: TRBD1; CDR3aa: CATSRVAQGIGEQFF; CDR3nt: TGTGCCACCAGCAGAGTAGCACAGGGGATCGGTGAGCAGTTCTTC
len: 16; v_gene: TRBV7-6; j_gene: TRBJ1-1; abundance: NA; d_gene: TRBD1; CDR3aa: CASSSTGAQSGTEAFF; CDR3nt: TGTGCCAGCAGCTCTACAGGGGCACAATCGGGGACTGAAGCTTTCTTT
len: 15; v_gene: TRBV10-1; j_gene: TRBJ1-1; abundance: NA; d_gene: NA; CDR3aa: CASSERGHTNTEAFF; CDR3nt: TGCGCCAGCAGTGAAAGGGGACACACGAACACTGAAGCTTTCTTT
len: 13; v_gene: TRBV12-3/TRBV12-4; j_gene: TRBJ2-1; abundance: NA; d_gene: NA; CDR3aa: CASSLKLYNEQFF; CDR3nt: TGTGCCAGCAGTTTAAAGCTGTACAATGAGCAGTTCTTC
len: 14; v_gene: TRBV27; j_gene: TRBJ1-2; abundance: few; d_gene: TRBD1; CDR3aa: CASSSSGQGYGYTF; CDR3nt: TGTGCCAGCAGTTCCTCGGGACAGGGCTATGGCTACACCTTC
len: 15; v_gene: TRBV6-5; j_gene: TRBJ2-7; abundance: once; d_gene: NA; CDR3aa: CASSYSRRGRYEQYF; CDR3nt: TGTGCCAGCAGTTACTCGAGGAGGGGGCGCTACGAGCAGTACTTC
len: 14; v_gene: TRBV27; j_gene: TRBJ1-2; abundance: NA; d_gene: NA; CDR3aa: CASSWTSGNYGYTF; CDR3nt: TGTGCCAGCAGTTGGACCTCGGGGAACTATGGCTACACCTTC
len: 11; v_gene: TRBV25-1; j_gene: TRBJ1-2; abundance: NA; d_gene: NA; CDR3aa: CASTGLYGYTF; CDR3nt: TGTGCCAGCACCGGGTTATATGGCTACACCTTC
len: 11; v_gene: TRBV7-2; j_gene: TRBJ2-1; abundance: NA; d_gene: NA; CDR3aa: CASSSPGWVIF; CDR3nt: TGTGCCAGCAGCTCGCCAGGTTGGGTGATCTTC
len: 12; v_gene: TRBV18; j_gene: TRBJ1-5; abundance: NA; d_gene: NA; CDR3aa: CASSPGGQPQHF; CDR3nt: TGTGCCAGCTCACCAGGAGGACAGCCCCAGCATTTT
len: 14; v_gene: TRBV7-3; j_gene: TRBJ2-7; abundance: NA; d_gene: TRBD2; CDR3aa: CASSLAAGAREQYF; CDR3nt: TGTGCCAGCAGCTTGGCAGCGGGGGCCCGGGAGCAGTACTTC
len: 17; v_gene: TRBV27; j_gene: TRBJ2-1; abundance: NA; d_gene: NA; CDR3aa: CASSSPRDSGSYNEQFF; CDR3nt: TGTGCCAGCAGTTCCCCAAGGGACTCCGGCTCCTACAATGAGCAGTTCTTC
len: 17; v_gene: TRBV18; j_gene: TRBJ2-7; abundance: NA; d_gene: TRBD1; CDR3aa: CASSPLLRGTGGYEQYF; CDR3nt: TGTGCCAGCTCACCACTCCTGCGGGGGACAGGGGGCTACGAGCAGTACTTC
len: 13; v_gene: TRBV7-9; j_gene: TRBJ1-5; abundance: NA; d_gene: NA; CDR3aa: CASSRGYNQPQHF; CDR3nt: TGTGCCAGCAGCAGGGGCTACAATCAGCCCCAGCATTTT
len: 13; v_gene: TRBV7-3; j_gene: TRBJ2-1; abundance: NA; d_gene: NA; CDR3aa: CASSFGLNNEQFF; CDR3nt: TGTGCCAGCAGCTTTGGTCTAAACAATGAGCAGTTCTTC
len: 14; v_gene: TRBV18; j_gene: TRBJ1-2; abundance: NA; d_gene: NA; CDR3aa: CASSRDTSNYGYTF; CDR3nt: TGTGCCAGCTCAAGGGACACTTCAAACTATGGCTACACCTTC
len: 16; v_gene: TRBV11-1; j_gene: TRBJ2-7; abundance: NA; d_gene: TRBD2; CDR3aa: CASSKTSGGAFHEQYF; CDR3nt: TGTGCCAGCAGCAAAACTAGCGGGGGGGCGTTCCACGAGCAGTACTTC